The 6 T cell receptor beta chains given below trace back to one sample, sequenced in a study of blood T cell repertoires in COVID-19. Some clones are missing from TCRdb's copy, which holds only in-frame ones; the method was immunoSEQ multiplex PCR. The repertoire has roughly 150,000 clones, 75% to 90% of them found once; the top ten carry under 7.5%. Sequencing was carried out using peripheral blood. The receptors were sampled from a man older than 75 with acute or convalescent COVID-19.

The chain recombines TRBV18 with TRBJ1-5; D remains unclear. Between the trimmed V and J ends, which lost 3 bases and 6 bases, there was a span of 12 bases. Per the germline V gene, CDR1 is KGHSH and CDR2 is LQKENI. The CDR3 is made up of 14 amino acids. The CDR3 coding sequence is TGTGCCAGCTCACCGTCCGGGGTGAGTCAGCCCCAGCATTTT. Protein: CASSPSGVSQPQHF.

The CDR3 DNA is TGTGCCAGTAGTATATCCCGGCTGGGCCTCGCCTCTGGAAACACCATATATTTT. Translating it yields CASSISRLGLASGNTIYF. The chain recombines TRBV19 with TRBJ1-3; D is ambiguous. Germline CDR1 is LNHDA and CDR2 is SQIVND (reference sequence). Trimming took 2 bases from V and 0 from J, leaving 17 bases between them. The CDR3 is 18 residues long.

This chain uses TRBV2 with TRBJ2-7, with D possibly being TRBD1 (5 bases). CDR1 is SNHLY, CDR2 FYNNEI, per germline. The V and J ends lost 7 bases and 2 bases respectively, with 12 bases between them. The CDR3 is 13 amino acids. CDR3 amino acids: CASTAQATYEQYF. In DNA, the CDR3 is TGTGCCAGCACCGCACAGGCCACCTACGAGCAGTACTTC.

This clone was seen a few times. V usage is TRBV29-1 and J usage is TRBJ1-2, with 7 nucleotides matching TRBD1. In germline, CDR1 is SQVTM, CDR2 ANQGSEA. This CDR3 has 14 residues. V trimming: 4 bases; J trimming: 4 bases; junction bases outside the gene matches: 9. The CDR3 bases are TGCAGCGTTGTGATCGCAGGGGGAGGCTATGGCTACACCTTC. It yields the protein CSVVIAGGGYGYTF.

V and J are TRBV5-1 and TRBJ2-5; D gene ambiguous. Between the trimmed V and J ends, which lost 2 bases and 5 bases, there was a span of 16 bases. The CDR3 is made up of 15 amino acids. CDR1 is SGHRS and CDR2 is YFSETQ in the germline V gene. The CDR3 DNA reads as TGCGCCAGCAGCTTAGGTGGCTCCGCGGTGGAGACCCAGTACTTC. Translated: CASSLGGSAVETQYF.

This clone appeared a single time. The chain links TRBV5-1 to TRBJ2-5; 10 bases are shared with TRBD2. The germline CDR1 and CDR2 sequences are SGHRS and YFSETQ. The CDR3 is 14 residues long. J lost 4 bases, V lost 5 bases, and 5 bases had no gene match. The chain's CDR3 is CASRLAGVAETQYF. CDR3 bases: TGCGCCAGCAGGCTAGCGGGGGTAGCAGAGACCCAGTACTTC.